This is a list of T cell receptor beta chains from one sample in a study of T cell responses to AZD1222 COVID-19 vaccine. Here immunoSEQ multiplex PCR was the method, and the copy in TCRdb shows in-frame clones only, minus some. The data hold some 140,000 clones, with about 88% observed a single time. The sequencing here drew on peripheral blood, taken on day 0 of AZD1222 vaccination. The receptors were gathered from an adult in good health. CDR3s include the opening cysteine and the closing phenylalanine or tryptophan. The D gene is left open where the match is weak.

j_call d_call v_call cdr3_aa
TRBJ1-4 NA TRBV2 CASSERSSGKEKLFF
TRBJ1-2 NA TRBV28 CASRRMTGVLKNYGYTF
TRBJ1-1 NA TRBV19 CASKAQVMNTEAFF
TRBJ2-5 TRBD2 TRBV5-4 CASSPTSGEGETQYF
TRBJ1-5 NA TRBV6-6 CASSYDSSNQPQHF
TRBJ1-1 NA TRBV19 CASKNRLGAFF
TRBJ2-1 NA TRBV7-6 CASSPSGGGSGNEQFF
TRBJ1-6 NA TRBV6-5 CASNQYSYNSPLHF
TRBJ1-1 NA TRBV27 CASSLAGSEAFF
TRBJ1-1 NA TRBV9 CASSVVSRDTEAFF
TRBJ2-5 TRBD2 TRBV7-2 CASSLAYGLGQETQYF
TRBJ1-1 NA TRBV12-3/TRBV12-4 CASRTRQNTEAFF
TRBJ2-7 TRBD1 TRBV6-5 CAIFRDRPLNEQYF
TRBJ2-5 NA TRBV15 CATSRATLGGAGETQYF
TRBJ2-1 NA TRBV7-2 CASSPHLKGNEQFF
TRBJ1-3 TRBD1 TRBV19 CASSQQGASNTIYF
TRBJ1-2 NA TRBV7-9 CASSLDVGGYTF
TRBJ1-1 TRBD1 TRBV10-3 CAISGRTGDTEAFF
TRBJ2-2 TRBD1 TRBV28 CASSIPGQGFGELFF
TRBJ1-2 NA TRBV7-9 CAVNGAAVYGYTF
TRBJ1-4 NA TRBV5-6 CASSFGGREAEKLFF
TRBJ2-3 NA TRBV20-1 CSASSRTHKDTQYF
TRBJ1-1 NA TRBV10-2 CASSEQVGAEAFF
TRBJ1-6 NA TRBV3-1/TRBV3-2 CASSQVREGSPLHF
TRBJ1-1 NA TRBV5-4 CASRADMNTEAFF
TRBJ1-1 TRBD1 TRBV27 CASSLWDRRNTEAFF
TRBJ1-1 TRBD1 TRBV7-2 CASSWNRGGTEAFF
TRBJ1-2 TRBD1 TRBV12-3/TRBV12-4 CASSSPGQWAF
TRBJ2-1 NA TRBV14 CASQASSYNEQFF
TRBJ1-6 NA TRBV18 CASSQSASYNSPLHF
TRBJ1-3 NA TRBV6-6 CASSYLPPGSGNTIYF
TRBJ2-1 NA TRBV28 CASSQNNEQFF
TRBJ2-1 NA TRBV9 CASSVRGDNEQFF
TRBJ2-2 NA TRBV7-8 CASSAWAGANTGELFF
TRBJ1-1 NA TRBV5-6 CASSLAGSNTEAFF
TRBJ2-3 NA TRBV6-5 CASSYSGGAGDTQYF
TRBJ2-1 NA TRBV27 CASSSSGMGHEQFF
TRBJ2-7 NA TRBV27 CASSPFVGEQYF
TRBJ1-2 NA TRBV12-3/TRBV12-4 CASSPRDTSYTF
TRBJ2-7 TRBD1 TRBV19 CASSITGQGRTYEQYF
TRBJ2-5 TRBD1 TRBV5-6 CASSADGQAWETQYF
TRBJ2-5 NA TRBV6-5 CASSYPGHPRETQYF
TRBJ1-3 NA TRBV6-5 CASRLNGPSGNTIYF
TRBJ2-7 NA TRBV5-8 CASSLGRRYLGEQYF
TRBJ2-5 NA TRBV2 CASCIPPETQYF